Shown below are 20 T cell receptor beta chains from a single sample sequenced in a study of memory CD4+ T cells and cytomegalovirus serostatus. Data came from immunoSEQ multiplex PCR; TCRdb stores just in-frame clones and leaves some out. The sample has nearly 50,000 clones; over 75% are singletons. Single viable CD3+CD4+CD8-CD45RO+ cells were sorted as the memory CD4+ T cells. Sequencing used memory CD4+ T cells from blood. The receptors were sampled from an adult in good health and CMV-seronegative.

This clone has more than one count but fewer than ten. The genes are TRBV4-1 and TRBJ1-5, with 10 bases identical to TRBD1. The junction had 5 bases not matched to a gene; V was cut back by 6 bases and J by 9 bases. The CDR3 consists of 13 residues. Germline loops: CDR1 MGHRA, CDR2 YSYEKL. The CDR3 DNA sequence: TGCGCCAGCAGTCAGGACAGGGGGAGGCCCCAGCATTTT. Translation: CASSQDRGRPQHF.

The genes are TRBV18 and TRBJ1-1, with 9 bases lining up with TRBD1. The CDR3 has 17 residues. Germline V CDR1 and CDR2: KGHSH, LQKENI. V trimming: 4 bases; J trimming: 1 base; junction bases outside the gene matches: 10. CDR3 nucleotide sequence: TGTGCCAGCTCACAGCCTTTTCTGGGACAGGGGAACACTGAAGCTTTCTTT. This gives the protein CASSQPFLGQGNTEAFF.

By share of the sample, this clone is medium-sized. This chain connects TRBV18 to TRBJ1-5; 7 bases are shared with TRBD1. The V gene end was trimmed by 9 bases and the J gene end by 4 bases; junction bases not matched to a gene: 6. Per germline, CDR1 KGHSH and CDR2 LQKENI. The CDR3 is 13 amino acids. CDR3 nucleotide sequence: TGTGCCAGTCAGGGGGACGGGAATCAGCCCCAGCATTTT. Protein product: CASQGDGNQPQHF.

V usage is TRBV19 and J usage is TRBJ2-3; 12 bases line up with TRBD2. The CDR3 runs 16 residues. Germline V gives CDR1 LNHDA, CDR2 SQIVND (reference sequence). Trimming took 4 bases from V and 2 from J; bases not matched to a gene: 4. The CDR3 region is CASSRLAGGVTDTQYF. DNA for the CDR3: TGTGCCAGTAGTAGGCTAGCGGGAGGGGTCACAGATACGCAGTATTTT.

This chain connects TRBV5-1 to TRBJ2-1; the match to TRBD2 covers 9 bases. The CDR3 sequence is 15 residues long. Germline CDR1 is SGHRS and CDR2 is YFSETQ. The V segment lost 2 bases and the J segment 5 bases; nucleotides outside the gene matches: 5. CDR3 amino acids: CASSLIAGADNEQFF. As DNA, the CDR3 is TGCGCCAGCAGCTTAATAGCGGGAGCGGACAATGAGCAGTTCTTC.

The chain recombines TRBV7-2 with TRBJ2-7; possible D gene TRBD2, 5 bases. CDR3 length equals 15 residues. Germline V lookup: CDR1 SGHTA, CDR2 FQGNSA. Between the trimmed V and J ends, which lost 5 bases and 0 bases, there was a span of 14 bases. CDR3 residues: CASSPNARVSYEQYF. CDR3 coding DNA: TGTGCCAGCAGCCCAAACGCGCGGGTCTCCTACGAGCAGTACTTC.

This clone came up a few times. The chain employs TRBV5-1 and TRBJ1-1; 7 bases are a match to TRBD1. The germline V gene encodes CDR1 SGHRS and CDR2 YFSETQ. Trimming took 2 bases from V and 0 from J; bases not matched to a gene: 4. The length of the CDR3 is 15 residues. The CDR3, as DNA: TGCGCCAGCAGCTTATGGACAGGCATGAACACTGAAGCTTTCTTT. It yields the protein CASSLWTGMNTEAFF.

The rearrangement links TRBV5-1 to TRBJ1-6, with TRBD1 matching 7 bases. The CDR3 extends over 15 amino acids. The V gene end was trimmed by 6 bases and the J gene end by 10 bases; junction bases not matched to a gene: 13. The germline CDR1 and CDR2 sequences are SGHRS and YFSETQ. In nucleotides, the CDR3 is TGCGCCAGCACCCCTACTTCAGGGGGTGAATCACCCCTCCACTTT. Its protein product is CASTPTSGGESPLHF.

This rearrangement joins TRBV29-1 to TRBJ2-3; the D gene is possibly TRBD2 (6 bases). CDR1 is SQVTM, CDR2 ANQGSEA, per germline. The CDR3 spans 15 residues. V lost 7 bases and J 0 bases, leaving 17 bases between the germline ends. The CDR3 loop reads CSATRSEGSTDTQYF. CDR3 DNA sequence: TGCAGCGCGACGAGGTCGGAGGGCAGCACAGATACGCAGTATTTT.

J is TRBJ2-5 and V is TRBV6-1; no reliable D call. The CDR3 has 12 residues. V was shortened by 2 bases and J by 7 bases, with 8 bases between the two germline ends. CDR1 is MNHNS and CDR2 is SASEGT in the germline V gene. This chain's CDR3 is CASSENEGTQYF. Here the CDR3 DNA reads TGTGCCAGCAGTGAAAACGAAGGGACCCAGTACTTC.

The CDR3: CASSRGGYEAFF. In nucleotides, the CDR3 is TGTGCCAGCAGCCGCGGGGGTTATGAAGCTTTCTTT. The chain links TRBV9 to TRBJ1-1, with a tentative D call TRBD1 (5 bases). This CDR3 is 12 amino acids long. Per the germline V gene, CDR1 is SGDLS and CDR2 is YYNGEE. V lost 4 bases and J 7 bases, leaving 11 bases between the germline ends. The full variable domain, completed using reference TRBV9 and TRBJ1-1, is DSGVTQTPKHLITATGQRVTLRCSPRSGDLSVYWYQQSLDQGLQFLIQYYNGEERAKGNILERFSAQQFPDLHSELNLSSLELGDSALYFCASSRGGYEAFFGQGTRLTVV.

The V and J genes are TRBV5-1 and TRBJ2-7, with 8 bases matching TRBD2. This CDR3 is 15 amino acids long. CDR1 is SGHRS, CDR2 YFSETQ, per germline. Trimming at V came to 5 bases and at J to 4 bases, leaving 11 bases not matched to a gene. The CDR3 DNA follows: TGCGCCAGCAGTGTGGGTAGCGGGGCGGTATACGAGCAGTACTTC. Encoded protein: CASSVGSGAVYEQYF. Full variable domain (rest looked up from reference TRBV5-1 and TRBJ2-7): KAGVTQTPRYLIKTRGQQVTLSCSPISGHRSVSWYQQTPGQGLQFLFEYFSETQRNKGNFPGRFSGRQFSNSRSEMNVSTLELGDSALYLCASSVGSGAVYEQYFGPGTRLTVT.

The rearrangement links TRBV5-1 to TRBJ1-3; D is perhaps TRBD1 (5 bases). The germline gives CDR1 SGHRS, CDR2 YFSETQ. The length of the CDR3 is 16 residues. V was cut by 0 bases and J by 0 bases, with 10 bases left in between. The CDR3 sequence: CASSLGQGGSGNTIYF. The CDR3 DNA reads TGCGCCAGCAGCTTGGGGCAGGGAGGCTCTGGAAACACCATATATTTT.

The CDR3 nucleotides are TGCGCCAGCAGCTCGAATGACCGCAGAGGAACAGAGACCCAGTACTTC. Its translation: CASSSNDRRGTETQYF. This rearrangement joins TRBV5-1 to TRBJ2-5; the D is unclear. CDR1 and CDR2 from the germline V gene are SGHRS and YFSETQ. This CDR3 comprises 16 residues. The V end lost 3 bases, the J end lost 4 bases, and 19 bases lay between the germline ends. The full variable domain, completed using reference TRBV5-1 and TRBJ2-5, is KAGVTQTPRYLIKTRGQQVTLSCSPISGHRSVSWYQQTPGQGLQFLFEYFSETQRNKGNFPGRFSGRQFSNSRSEMNVSTLELGDSALYLCASSSNDRRGTETQYFGPGTRLLVL.

The chain couples TRBV13 to TRBJ2-7, with TRBD1 as a possible D gene (6 bases). CDR3 length: 12 amino acids. The germline V and J ends were trimmed by 1 base and 5 bases, with 6 bases remaining between them. CDR1 and CDR2 (germline): PRHDT, FYEKMQ (reference sequence). The CDR3 is CASSLDRDEQYF. The CDR3 region has the DNA TGTGCCAGCAGCTTAGACAGGGACGAGCAGTACTTC.

V usage is TRBV5-6 and J usage is TRBJ2-2; 8 bases are a match to TRBD2. V gave up 4 bases and J gave up 5 bases; unmatched junction bases: 7. Germline lookup yields CDR1 SGHDT and CDR2 YYEEEE. The CDR3 is made up of 15 amino acids. Here the CDR3 reads CASSPRLARTGELFF. The CDR3 region has the DNA TGTGCCAGCAGCCCGCGACTAGCGCGGACCGGGGAGCTGTTTTTT.

The chain is built from TRBV30 and TRBJ2-3; 10 bases match TRBD2. Germline V gene lookup returns CDR1 GTSNPN and CDR2 SVGIG (reference sequence). The CDR3 length is 17 residues. The trim removed 5 bases at V and 6 bases at J, leaving 17 bases unmatched. The CDR3 nucleotides read TGTGCCTGGGCGGAGGGGTCGAGGCTAGCGGGAGTCGATACGCAGTATTTT. Protein product: CAWAEGSRLAGVDTQYF.

This chain uses TRBV5-1 with TRBJ1-4; D unclear. V shed 2 bases and J shed 0 bases, with 14 bases lying between them. The germline gives CDR1 SGHRS, CDR2 YFSETQ. The CDR3 loop spans 17 amino acids. CDR3 sequence reads: CASSFSTGSPTNEKLFF. DNA for the CDR3: TGCGCCAGCAGCTTTAGCACCGGGTCACCAACTAATGAAAAACTGTTTTTT.

The V call is TRBV28, the J call TRBJ2-1; 10 bases are a match to TRBD2. CDR1 and CDR2 from the germline V gene are MDHEN and SYDVKM. The V segment lost 8 bases and the J segment 0 bases; nucleotides outside the gene matches: 10. This CDR3 region has 17 residues. The CDR3 protein is CASRVAGGLSSYNEQFF. As DNA, the CDR3 is TGTGCCAGCCGTGTAGCGGGGGGCCTGAGCTCCTACAATGAGCAGTTCTTC.

This chain joins TRBV5-4 and TRBJ2-7, with a possible D match to TRBD2 (5 bases). V lost 0 bases, J lost 0 bases, and 13 bases lay in between. The CDR3 loop spans 16 amino acids. Germline lookup yields CDR1 SGHNT and CDR2 YYREEE (reference sequence). The chain's CDR3 is CASSLAPSPSSYEQYF. Here the CDR3 DNA reads TGTGCCAGCAGCTTGGCCCCTAGCCCCAGCTCCTACGAGCAGTACTTC.